One sample yielded the 3 T cell receptor beta chains listed below, sequenced in a study of blood T cell repertoires in COVID-19. The protocol was immunoSEQ multiplex PCR, while the TCRdb copy is restricted to in-frame clones and leaves out a portion. The sample has around 60,000 clones, just over 85% seen once. The sequencing sample was made of peripheral blood. The receptors here all came from a woman of 80 years or more with acute or convalescent COVID-19.

The chain's CDR3 is CASSLMDSSYEQYF. The DNA for the CDR3 is TGTGCCAGCAGCTTAATGGACAGTTCCTACGAGCAGTACTTC. The rearrangement links TRBV7-3 to TRBJ2-7, with D possibly being TRBD1 (6 bases). Germline V lookup: CDR1 SGHTA, CDR2 FQGTGA. V lost 1 base to trimming and J lost 1 base, with 8 bases between them. The CDR3 length is 14 residues.

This chain links TRBV5-4 with TRBJ2-3, with 7 bases aligning to TRBD1. From germline, CDR1 is SGHNT and CDR2 YYREEE (reference sequence). The CDR3 has 15 residues. V lost 3 bases and J lost 0; bases outside the gene matches: 4. The CDR3 loop is CASSSGGASTDTQYF. For the CDR3, the DNA is TGTGCCAGCAGCTCAGGGGGTGCTAGCACAGATACGCAGTATTTT.

The chain uses TRBV4-2 and TRBJ1-2; 10 nucleotides match TRBD1. This CDR3 is 15 amino acids long. Germline CDR1 is LGHNA and CDR2 is YNFKEQ. Trimming removed 5 bases from V and 6 bases from J; junction bases left unmatched: 9. CDR3 region: CASSAPGTGADGYTF. In DNA form, the CDR3 reads TGTGCCAGCAGCGCCCCCGGGACAGGGGCTGATGGCTACACCTTC.